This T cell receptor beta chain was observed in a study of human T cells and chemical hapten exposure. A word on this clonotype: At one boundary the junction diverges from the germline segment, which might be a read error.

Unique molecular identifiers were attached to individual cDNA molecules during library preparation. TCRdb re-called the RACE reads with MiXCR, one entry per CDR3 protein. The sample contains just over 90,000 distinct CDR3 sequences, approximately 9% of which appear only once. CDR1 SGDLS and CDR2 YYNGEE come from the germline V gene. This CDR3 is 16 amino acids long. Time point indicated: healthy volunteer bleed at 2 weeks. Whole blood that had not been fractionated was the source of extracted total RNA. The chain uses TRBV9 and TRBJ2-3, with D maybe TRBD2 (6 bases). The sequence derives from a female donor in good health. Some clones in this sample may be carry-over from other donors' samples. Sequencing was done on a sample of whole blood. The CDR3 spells CASSVGTSSSTDTRYF. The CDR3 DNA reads TGTGCCAGCAGCGTAGGAACTAGCAGCAGCACAGATACGCGGTATTTT.